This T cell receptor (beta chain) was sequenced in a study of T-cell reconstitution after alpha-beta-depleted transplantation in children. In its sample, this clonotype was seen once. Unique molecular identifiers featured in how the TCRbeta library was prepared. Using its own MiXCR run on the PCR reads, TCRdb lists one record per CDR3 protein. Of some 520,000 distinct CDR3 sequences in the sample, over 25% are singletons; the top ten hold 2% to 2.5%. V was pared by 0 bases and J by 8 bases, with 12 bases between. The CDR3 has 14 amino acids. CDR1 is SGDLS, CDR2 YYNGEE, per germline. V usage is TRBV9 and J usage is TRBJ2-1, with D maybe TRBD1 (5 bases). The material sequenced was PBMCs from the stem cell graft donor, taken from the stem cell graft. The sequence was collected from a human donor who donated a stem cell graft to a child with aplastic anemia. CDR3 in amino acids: CASSVDAGYDEQFF. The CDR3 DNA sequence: TGTGCCAGCAGCGTAGATGCAGGGTACGATGAGCAGTTCTTC.